These T cell receptor beta chains were read from a single sample in a study of OX40 agonist ivuxolimab in advanced cancers. Produced via immunoSEQ multiplex PCR; TCRdb's table is partial and in-frame only. The repertoire consists of approximately 87,000 clones, with approximately 92% occurring once and the leading ten covering under 4%. The sequenced sample was CD4+ or CD8+ T cells sorted from blood, obtained in a trial of the OX40 agonist ivuxolimab. The receptors were sampled from an adult with an advanced solid tumor such as melanoma, head and neck, liver or kidney cancer. Each CDR3 is given without its conserved first and last residue. The size field is filled for only some rows; it gives once, few, many or a size class.

TRBJ2-3	TRBV7-6	-	ASSLAGNTDTQY
TRBJ2-7	TRBV27	-	ASRPLAPRTGPPYEQY
TRBJ2-5	TRBV27	once	ASSLVIQETQY
TRBJ2-7	TRBV27	-	ASSLKREGPYEQY
TRBJ2-7	TRBV10-3	-	AIRGSGGEQY
TRBJ1-2	TRBV7-9	-	ASSLEGQGWLSGYT
TRBJ2-3	TRBV27	once	ASSLYPRDIDTQY
TRBJ2-5	TRBV18	-	ASSPPHSAPLQETQY
TRBJ2-2	TRBV18	-	ASSPRGLTGELF
TRBJ1-5	TRBV21-1	-	ASSVGENSNQPQH
TRBJ1-3	TRBV5-6	-	ASSPGTGRPSGNTIY
TRBJ2-1	TRBV5-5	-	ASSHLEQF
TRBJ1-6	TRBV9	-	ASSVMPAHVNSPLH
TRBJ2-7	TRBV29-1	-	SATTQSDEQY
TRBJ2-7	TRBV4-2	-	ASSHPGISYEQY
TRBJ1-1	TRBV11-2	-	ASSSGVTAEAF
TRBJ2-1	TRBV27	-	ASNLAGRYNEQF
TRBJ2-1	TRBV13	-	ASSPRDRGLDEQF